This T cell receptor beta chain was recovered during a study of human T cells and chemical hapten exposure. This clonotype was seen many times. Germline V gene data show CDR1 as DFQATT and CDR2 as SNEGSKA (reference sequence). The V segment lost 1 base and the J segment 6 bases; nucleotides outside the gene matches: 6. The CDR3 is made up of 15 amino acids. The library put unique molecular identifiers onto individual cDNA molecules. TCRdb processed the RACE reads anew with MiXCR; each CDR3 protein has one entry. Seen here are some 77,000 distinct CDR3 sequences, about 8.6% observed once, and the top ten hold about 1.8%. The time point was: healthy volunteer bleed at 6 weeks. Extraction yielded total RNA from whole blood (unfractionated).

The clonotype was recovered from a female donor in good health. Some clones in this sample may be carry-over from other donors' samples. The specimen sequenced was whole blood. The chain links TRBV20-1 to TRBJ2-3, with 11 nucleotides matching TRBD2. The DNA of the CDR3 is TGCAGTGCTAGAGGTAGCGGGGGGGCCTTTGATACGCAGTATTTT. Amino acid sequence: CSARGSGGAFDTQYF.